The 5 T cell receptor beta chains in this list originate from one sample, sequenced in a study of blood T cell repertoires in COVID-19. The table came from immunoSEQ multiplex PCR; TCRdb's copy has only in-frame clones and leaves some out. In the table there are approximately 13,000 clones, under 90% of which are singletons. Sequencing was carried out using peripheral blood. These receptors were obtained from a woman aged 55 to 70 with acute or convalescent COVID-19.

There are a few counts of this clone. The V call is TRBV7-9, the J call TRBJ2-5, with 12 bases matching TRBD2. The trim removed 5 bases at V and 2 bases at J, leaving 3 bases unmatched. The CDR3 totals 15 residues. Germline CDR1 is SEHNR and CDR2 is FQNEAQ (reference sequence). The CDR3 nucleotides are TGTGCCAGCAGCAGGACTAGCGGGACTCAAGAGACCCAGTACTTC. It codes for CASSRTSGTQETQYF.

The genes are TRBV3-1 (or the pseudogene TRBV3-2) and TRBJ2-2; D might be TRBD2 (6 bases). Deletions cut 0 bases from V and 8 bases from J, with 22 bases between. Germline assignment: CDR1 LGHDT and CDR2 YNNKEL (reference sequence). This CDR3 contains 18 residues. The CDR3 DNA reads TGTGCCAGCAGCCAAGATCGGGAGAAGGGGCACCCACCGGGGGAGCTGTTTTTT. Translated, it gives CASSQDREKGHPPGELFF.

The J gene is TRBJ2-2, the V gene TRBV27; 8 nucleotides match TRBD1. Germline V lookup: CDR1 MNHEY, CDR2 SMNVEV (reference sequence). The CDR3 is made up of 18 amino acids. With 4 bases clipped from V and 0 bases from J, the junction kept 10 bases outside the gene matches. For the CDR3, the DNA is TGTGCCAGCAGTTCCCGCATCTCAGGGGGCACGAACACCGGGGAGCTGTTTTTT. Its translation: CASSSRISGGTNTGELFF.

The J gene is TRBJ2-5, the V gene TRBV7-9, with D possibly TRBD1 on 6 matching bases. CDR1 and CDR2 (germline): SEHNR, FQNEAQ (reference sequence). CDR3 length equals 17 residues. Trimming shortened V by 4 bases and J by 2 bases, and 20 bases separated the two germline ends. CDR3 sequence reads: CASSSTGTRGLQETQYF. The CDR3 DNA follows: TGTGCCAGCAGCTCCACGGGGACACGAGGGTTACAAGAGACCCAGTACTTC.

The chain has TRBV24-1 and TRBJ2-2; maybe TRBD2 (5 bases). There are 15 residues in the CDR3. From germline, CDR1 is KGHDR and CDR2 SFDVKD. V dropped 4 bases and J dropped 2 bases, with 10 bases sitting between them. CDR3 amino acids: CATSDPTRNTGELFF. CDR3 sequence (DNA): TGTGCCACCAGTGACCCTACTAGAAACACCGGGGAGCTGTTTTTT.